The clone carrying this T cell receptor beta chain was detected only a few times. What it binds is unknown. CDR3 size: 16 residues. The V end was cut by 1 base, the J end by 4 bases, with 14 bases between. CDR1 is MNHEY and CDR2 is SMNVEV in the germline V gene (reference sequence). This record belongs to a study of cytomegalovirus exposure and HLA in healthy donors. General observations from the study: Cytomegalovirus status, reportedly, was diagnosed with high specificity and sensitivity by the classifier. The study listed about 150 cytomegalovirus-associated TCR beta chains. A likely sequencing artifact accounted for one observed cluster of highly shared sequence variants.

Healthy bone marrow donors made up the donors. PCR was performed using 60 Vbeta and 13 Jbeta primers. Produced via immunoSEQ multiplex PCR; TCRdb's table is partial and in-frame only. This table holds around 210,000 clones, roughly 73% found once. The J gene is TRBJ1-5, the V gene TRBV27, with D possibly matching TRBD1 (5 bases). The sequence was collected from a boy younger than 18 in good health and CMV-seronegative. The sequenced sample consisted of PBMCs. The CDR3 here is CASSLYAGVPNQPQHF. The CDR3 DNA follows: TGTGCCAGCAGTTTATATGCGGGGGTCCCGAATCAGCCCCAGCATTTT.